This is a list of T cell receptor beta chains from one sample in a study of cytomegalovirus exposure and HLA in healthy donors. TCRdb's copy holds only in-frame clones and misses some; the assay was immunoSEQ multiplex PCR. The table records 150,000 to 200,000 clones, approximately 82% of them present only once. Sequences were obtained from PBMCs. These receptors all come from a man between 18 and 29 years old in good health and CMV-seropositive. CDR3s include the opening cysteine and the closing phenylalanine or tryptophan. D genes are given only for firm matches. Clone size, where shown, is once, few, many, or a class for clones that have expanded.

cdr3_nt	cdr3_aa	clone_size	j_call	d_call	v_call	cdr3_length
TGTGCCAGCAGCTCTACGTTGGCGGCGGGAGGGCAGTTCTTC	CASSSTLAAGGQFF	NA	TRBJ2-1	TRBD2	TRBV5-4	14
TGTGCCTGGAGTGTTCGGTCGGGGCGGGGTGAAGCTTTCTTT	CAWSVRSGRGEAFF	NA	TRBJ1-1	NA	TRBV30	14
TGTGCCAGCAATTCCATCAGTACCATTTATGACAATGAGCAGTTCTTC	CASNSISTIYDNEQFF	NA	TRBJ2-1	NA	TRBV28	16
TGTGCCTGGAGTGTAGAGGGGGAGCATGGCGAAAAACTGTTTTTT	CAWSVEGEHGEKLFF	NA	TRBJ1-4	NA	TRBV30	15
TGTGCCAGCAGCCCTAGGGCAGGCATAATAGGGGCGGAAAAGAGCACTGAAGCTTTCTTT	CASSPRAGIIGAEKSTEAFF	NA	TRBJ1-1	NA	TRBV21-1	20
TGTGCCAGTAGTGTCGGACAGGGAAGGGGGAGCAATCAGCCCCAGCATTTT	CASSVGQGRGSNQPQHF	NA	TRBJ1-5	TRBD1	TRBV19	17
TGCAGCGTTGAAGGGGGACAGGCGAACTATGGCTACACCTTC	CSVEGGQANYGYTF	NA	TRBJ1-2	TRBD1	TRBV29-1	14
TGTGCCAGCACAGACAGGAGAGTATACGAGCAGTACTTC	CASTDRRVYEQYF	NA	TRBJ2-7	NA	TRBV2	13
TGTGCCAGCAGCCAAGTGCAGAACAGTCGGTACGAGCAGTACTTC	CASSQVQNSRYEQYF	once	TRBJ2-7	NA	TRBV14	15
TGTGCCAGCAGCCGCCGACAGGGACCCACCTACGAGCAGTACTTC	CASSRRQGPTYEQYF	NA	TRBJ2-7	TRBD1	TRBV9	15